Listed here is a single TCR beta chain. Its antigen is currently unknown. This sample stems from a study of vaccination effects on CD4 cells after COVID-19. Study-wide background: Samples that were drawn after vaccination came a median of 72 days after the second dose. Study-level results: From healthy vaccinees, only 1 of 255 vaccine-induced clones also reacted to common cold coronaviruses.

TCRdb keeps only in-frame clones here, not all; method: immunoSEQ multiplex PCR. The profile shows under 35,000 clones, 55% to 70% of them singletons. Peptide-pool stimulation followed by sequencing identified expanded antigen-specific CD4+ clonotypes in the ViraFEST assay. With roughly nine days of culture completed, CD4+ T cells were isolated. Participants got two doses of BNT162b2 or mRNA-1273 vaccine. The vaccine recipients had no prior SARS-CoV-2 infection, with negative nucleocapsid antibodies. Cultures received IL-2 medium that replaced half the medium on days 3 and 7. This CDR3 is 17 amino acids long. Germline lookup yields CDR1 SGDLS and CDR2 YYNGEE. Trimming at V came to 0 bases and at J to 9 bases, leaving 11 bases not matched to a gene.

The chain combines TRBV9 with TRBJ1-6; 8 bases match TRBD1. This sequence originates from a human donor who received a COVID-19 vaccine. The sample was CD4+ T cells from PBMCs cultured with SARS-CoV-2 spike peptides, taken after COVID-19 vaccination. The CDR3 sequence is CASSVGTGLGTPSPLHF. CDR3 nucleotide sequence: TGTGCCAGCAGCGTAGGGACAGGGCTTGGGACCCCTTCACCCCTCCACTTT.